These 20 T cell receptor beta chains share one sample of origin, sequenced in a study of shared clonotypes between healthy human individuals. The repertoire was sequenced with immunoSEQ multiplex PCR; TCRdb's copy has only in-frame clones and lacks some. The data show nearly 500,000 clones, 70% to 80% seen once. Sequenced input: PBMCs. These receptors came from a woman between 40 and 50 years old in good health. Some clones in this sample may be carry-over from other donors' samples.

The V gene is TRBV30, the J gene TRBJ1-4; 7 bases align to TRBD1. J was trimmed by 8 bases and V by 4 bases; bases with no gene match: 10. From germline, CDR1 is GTSNPN and CDR2 SVGIG (reference sequence). CDR3 length equals 14 residues. The CDR3 DNA is TGTGCCTGGACCAACAGGGGAAATTCGGAAAAACTGTTTTTT. Encoded protein: CAWTNRGNSEKLFF. Full variable domain (missing parts from reference TRBV30 and TRBJ1-4): SQTIHQWPATLVQPVGSPLSLECTVEGTSNPNLYWYRQAAGRGLQLLFYSVGIGQISSEVPQNLSASRPQDRQFILSSKKLLLSDSGFYLCAWTNRGNSEKLFFGSGTQLSVL.

Worth noting for this clone: The junction departs from germline at one end; a sequencing error may be responsible. The chain uses TRBV11-2 and TRBJ2-7, with TRBD2 matching 7 bases. The CDR3 covers 13 residues. Germline V gives CDR1 SGHAT, CDR2 FQNNGV. The chain's CDR3 is CASSKGGPGELYF. CDR3 coding DNA: TGTGCCAGCAGCAAGGGAGGGCCTGGCGAGCTGTACTTC.

The chain carries TRBV11-2 and TRBJ2-3; 7 nucleotides line up with TRBD1. Germline CDR1 is SGHAT and CDR2 is FQNNGV. V was pared by 1 base and J by 3 bases, with 4 bases of the junction left unmatched. The CDR3 length is 15 residues. The CDR3 reads CASSLVSGGTDTQYF. The CDR3 coding sequence is TGTGCCAGCAGCTTAGTGTCAGGGGGTACAGATACGCAGTATTTT.

V and J are TRBV19 and TRBJ2-7, with TRBD1 matching over 11 bases. J lost 3 bases, V lost 10 bases, and 8 bases had no gene match. Germline V gives CDR1 LNHDA, CDR2 SQIVND (reference sequence). The CDR3 consists of 14 residues. The CDR3 DNA reads as TGTGCCACCAACCCGGGACAGGGGGGCTACGAGCAGTACTTC. This encodes CATNPGQGGYEQYF.

The DNA for the CDR3 is TGTGCCAGTAGTATTGGTCCCAGACTTCCGTACGAGCAGTACTTC. This sequence encodes CASSIGPRLPYEQYF. This sequence joins TRBV19 and TRBJ2-7; D is unclear. The CDR3 runs to 15 residues. Germline V gene lookup returns CDR1 LNHDA and CDR2 SQIVND (reference sequence). The V end was cut by 3 bases, the J end by 4 bases, with 16 bases between.

The J gene is TRBJ1-1, the V gene TRBV28; TRBD1 matches 8 bases. Germline values: CDR1 MDHEN, CDR2 SYDVKM. V lost 6 bases to trimming and J lost 3 bases; unmatched junction nucleotides: 9. The length of the CDR3 is 15 residues. The CDR3 DNA reads as TGTGCCAGCAGCCCCGGACAGGGAGGGGACACTGAAGCTTTCTTT. Protein product: CASSPGQGGDTEAFF.

This chain uses TRBV4-2 with TRBJ2-1; the D gene could be TRBD1 or TRBD2 (5 bases each). This CDR3 is built from 19 residues. The V gene lost 0 bases and the J gene lost 6 bases, with 24 bases spanning the gap. Germline CDR1 and CDR2: LGHNA and YNFKEQ. CDR3 DNA: TGTGCCAGCAGCCAAGATGGGTTTGGGGGAGTAATGTCGGGCAATGAGCAGTTCTTC. It codes for CASSQDGFGGVMSGNEQFF.

The chain joins TRBV28 to TRBJ1-2; no firm D call. CDR3 size: 15 residues. Germline V gene data show CDR1 as MDHEN and CDR2 as SYDVKM. Trimming took 8 bases from V and 7 from J, leaving 23 bases between them. In nucleotides, the CDR3 is TGTGCCAGCCTCCCGCCGGTGTCGGGAACTGGTGGCTACACCTTC. This encodes CASLPPVSGTGGYTF.

This chain links TRBV28 with TRBJ2-7, with 7 bases fitting TRBD1. The germline CDR1 and CDR2 sequences are MDHEN and SYDVKM. CDR3 length equals 14 residues. V was pared by 4 bases and J by 2 bases, with 5 bases of the junction left unmatched. This CDR3 reads CASSSPGQTYEQYF. The CDR3 region has the DNA TGTGCCAGCAGTTCCCCGGGACAGACCTACGAGCAGTACTTC.

The chain combines TRBV28 with TRBJ1-1; the match to TRBD1 covers 9 bases. Losses at the gene ends were 6 bases for V and 5 bases for J; bases not matched to a gene: 10. Per germline, CDR1 MDHEN and CDR2 SYDVKM. The CDR3 spans 15 residues. The CDR3 loop is CASRVTGTGRTEAFF. CDR3 in DNA: TGTGCCAGCAGGGTCACCGGGACAGGGAGGACTGAAGCTTTCTTT.

The chain recombines TRBV5-1 with TRBJ2-7; D may correspond to TRBD1 or TRBD2 (6 bases each). Per germline, CDR1 SGHRS and CDR2 YFSETQ. V lost 0 bases to trimming and J lost 3 bases, with 13 bases between them. The CDR3 runs to 15 residues. CDR3 residues: CASSLEGGVYYEQYF. Here the CDR3 DNA reads TGCGCCAGCAGCTTGGAGGGGGGAGTGTACTACGAGCAGTACTTC.

In this sample, this clone turned up many times. Other nucleotide sequences in the sample specify the same CDR3. The CDR3, as DNA: TGCGCCAGCAGCCTCGGGCTTAGCGGGAGGGTGGAGACCCAGTACTTC. Its translation: CASSLGLSGRVETQYF. V usage is TRBV4-1 and J usage is TRBJ2-5, with TRBD2 identical over 11 bases. Germline V lookup: CDR1 MGHRA, CDR2 YSYEKL. Trimming took 4 bases from V and 5 from J; bases not matched to a gene: 9. This CDR3 contains 16 residues.

V usage is TRBV7-2 and J usage is TRBJ1-5; tentative D call: TRBD1 (5 bases). V was trimmed by 1 base and J by 5 bases, leaving 12 bases between them. Germline lookup yields CDR1 SGHTA and CDR2 FQGNSA. This CDR3 contains 15 residues. The CDR3 DNA reads as TGTGCCAGCAGCTTAGGGGGGAGGAGGGATCAGCCCCAGCATTTT. Residues: CASSLGGRRDQPQHF.

The chain is built from TRBV28 and TRBJ2-5; 9 positions match TRBD1. Trimming took 6 bases from V and 5 from J; bases not matched to a gene: 7. Per the germline V gene, CDR1 is MDHEN and CDR2 is SYDVKM. This CDR3 region has 14 residues. CDR3 sequence: CASRIQGAQETQYF. CDR3 bases: TGTGCCAGCAGGATACAGGGGGCGCAGGAGACCCAGTACTTC.

CDR3 in amino acids: CASSRRGTYEQYF. DNA for the CDR3: TGTGCCAGCAGCCGCAGGGGAACCTACGAGCAGTACTTC. The chain combines TRBV5-6 with TRBJ2-7; maybe TRBD1 (6 bases). Looked up from germline, CDR1 is SGHDT and CDR2 is YYEEEE. Trimming took 4 bases from V and 2 from J, leaving 10 bases between them. CDR3 size: 13 residues.

This clone showed up just once. The chain is built from TRBV15 and TRBJ2-1; D is ambiguous. V lost 5 bases, J lost 7 bases, and 9 bases lay in between. CDR1 LNHNV and CDR2 YYDKDF come from the germline V gene (reference sequence). This CDR3 has 12 amino acids. The CDR3 coding sequence is TGTGCCACCAGCGTGGACCGGAATGAGCAGTTCTTC. Translating gives CATSVDRNEQFF.

This chain links TRBV7-3 with TRBJ2-6; D may be TRBD1 or TRBD2 (5 bases each). V was pared by 5 bases and J by 0 bases, with 14 bases between. This CDR3 contains 17 residues. Germline CDR1 SGHTA, CDR2 FQGTGA. The CDR3 coding sequence is TGTGCCAGCAGCCCCGGGACCCTGCTCTCTGGGGCCAACGTCCTGACTTTC. It encodes CASSPGTLLSGANVLTF.

The chain has TRBV4-1 and TRBJ1-2; the D is unclear. Germline CDR1 reads MGHRA; CDR2 reads YSYEKL. Deletions cut 4 bases from V and 8 bases from J, with 11 bases between. The CDR3 contains 12 residues. The chain's CDR3 is CASSRDMRGYTF. CDR3 coding DNA: TGCGCCAGCAGCCGAGACATGAGGGGCTACACCTTC.

The chain joins TRBV7-8 to TRBJ2-4; TRBD1 matches at 8 bases. The length of the CDR3 is 16 residues. The germline V gene has CDR1 SGHVS and CDR2 FQNEAQ. V dropped 1 base and J dropped 6; count of bases not matched to a gene: 8. CDR3 sequence: CASSLGLIGQGNIQYF. The CDR3 DNA reads as TGTGCCAGCAGCTTAGGTCTAATTGGACAGGGAAACATTCAGTACTTC.

The rearrangement links TRBV10-1 to TRBJ1-5, with 7 positions matching TRBD1. V gave up 7 bases and J gave up 8 bases; unmatched junction bases: 11. The CDR3 is 14 residues long. CDR1 and CDR2 (germline): WNHNN, SYGVQD (reference sequence). The chain's CDR3 is CASTSGNQGEPQHF. The CDR3 DNA reads TGCGCCAGCACATCAGGGAATCAGGGGGAGCCCCAGCATTTT.